This entry describes one TCR beta chain. Repertoires were generated with immunoSEQ multiplex PCR, while TCRdb's copy carries only in-frame clones and drops some. Here the sample spans around 160,000 clones, 93% being singletons. Germline V gene lookup returns CDR1 MNHEY and CDR2 SVGAGI. The CDR3 sequence is 15 residues long. J was trimmed by 3 bases and V by 4 bases; bases with no gene match: 8. The sample originates from a study of T cell responses to AZD1222 COVID-19 vaccine. The clonotype comes from an adult in good health. The rearrangement joins TRBV6-5 to TRBJ1-1, with TRBD1 matching 7 bases. The source material was peripheral blood, sampled on day 0 of AZD1222 vaccination. The CDR3 loop reads CASSFTTDRDTEAFF. The CDR3, as DNA: TGTGCCAGCAGTTTCACAACCGACAGGGACACTGAAGCTTTCTTT.